This is a list of T cell receptor beta chains from one sample in a study of OX40 agonist ivuxolimab in advanced cancers. Measured with immunoSEQ multiplex PCR; TCRdb has only the in-frame clones, and not every one. The sample has over 10,000 clones, approximately 90% seen once. Sample: CD4+ or CD8+ T cells sorted from blood, taken in a trial of the OX40 agonist ivuxolimab. These receptors were taken from an adult with an advanced solid tumor such as melanoma, head and neck, liver or kidney cancer. The CDR3 runs from the conserved cysteine through the conserved F or W. D genes are given only for firm matches. Part of the rows lack a size; the others show once, few, many or a class for expanded clones.

D gene | J gene | V gene | clone size | CDR3 protein | CDR3 DNA
NA | TRBJ2-1 | TRBV27 | NA | CASSLYPRGEQFF | TGTGCCAGCAGTTTATACCCGCGGGGTGAGCAGTTCTTC
TRBD1 | TRBJ2-7 | TRBV9 | NA | CASSAQQGSDEQYF | TGTGCCAGCAGCGCCCAACAGGGGTCCGACGAGCAGTACTTC
NA | TRBJ2-2 | TRBV4-1 | NA | CASSQDRENTGELFF | TGCGCCAGCAGCCAAGATCGGGAAAACACCGGGGAGCTGTTTTTT
TRBD2 | TRBJ2-5 | TRBV7-9 | NA | CASSLTAGEETQYF | TGTGCCAGCAGCTTAACAGCGGGAGAAGAGACCCAGTACTTC
TRBD1 | TRBJ1-2 | TRBV4-1 | NA | CASTPSGGTYGYTF | TGCGCCAGCACCCCTTCAGGGGGCACCTATGGCTACACCTTC
NA | TRBJ2-1 | TRBV7-2 | few | CASSLTGLNEQFF | TGTGCCAGCAGCTTAACAGGGCTCAATGAGCAGTTCTTC
NA | TRBJ1-4 | TRBV13 | once | CASSSDSGREEKLFF | TGTGCCAGCAGCTCGGATTCAGGGAGGGAAGAAAAACTGTTTTTT
NA | TRBJ2-2 | TRBV29-1 | NA | CSVDRTNTGELFF | TGCAGCGTCGACAGAACGAACACCGGGGAGCTGTTTTTT
TRBD2 | TRBJ2-2 | TRBV7-7 | NA | CASSFRGGSSNTGELFF | TGTGCCAGCAGCTTCCGGGGGGGTTCGTCAAACACCGGGGAGCTGTTTTTT
TRBD1 | TRBJ1-1 | TRBV30 | NA | CAWETGGITEAFF | TGTGCCTGGGAGACAGGGGGTATCACTGAAGCTTTCTTT
TRBD2 | TRBJ2-1 | TRBV6-4 | once | CASSDSAGAGNEQFF | TGTGCCAGCAGTGACTCCGCGGGAGCGGGCAATGAGCAGTTCTTC
NA | TRBJ2-5 | TRBV7-9 | NA | CASSFGGGETQYF | TGTGCCAGCAGCTTCGGGGGTGGGGAGACCCAGTACTTC
NA | TRBJ1-3 | TRBV5-1 | NA | CASSFGNTIYF | TGCGCCAGCAGCTTTGGAAACACCATATATTTT
TRBD1 | TRBJ1-5 | TRBV23-1 | NA | CASSQSPGQGNQPQHF | TGCGCCAGCAGTCAATCTCCGGGACAGGGGAATCAGCCCCAGCATTTT
NA | TRBJ1-5 | TRBV6-5 | NA | CASSYRDSNQPQHF | TGTGCCAGCAGTTACCGAGATAGCAATCAGCCCCAGCATTTT
NA | TRBJ2-1 | TRBV5-6 | NA | CASSTDPDNEQFF | TGTGCCAGCAGCACCGACCCCGACAATGAGCAGTTCTTC
NA | TRBJ2-3 | TRBV4-3 | NA | CASSPSSGADTQYF | TGCGCCAGCAGCCCTAGCTCAGGAGCAGATACGCAGTATTTT
TRBD1 | TRBJ2-2 | TRBV2 | NA | CASSHRGPINTGELFF | TGTGCCAGCAGCCACAGGGGACCGATAAACACCGGGGAGCTGTTTTTT
NA | TRBJ2-3 | TRBV30 | NA | CAWAQDTQYF | TGTGCCTGGGCCCAAGATACGCAGTATTTT
NA | TRBJ2-1 | TRBV2 | NA | CASSETYYNEQFF | TGTGCCAGCAGTGAGACTTACTACAATGAGCAGTTCTTC
TRBD1 | TRBJ2-1 | TRBV7-9 | NA | CASSSTATGRNEQFF | TGTGCCAGCAGCTCCACAGCGACAGGGCGGAATGAGCAGTTCTTC
TRBD2 | TRBJ2-1 | TRBV7-9 | NA | CASSPSGGEQFF | TGTGCCAGCAGCCCTAGCGGGGGTGAGCAGTTCTTC
NA | TRBJ1-5 | TRBV10-3 | NA | CAISESTGNSNQPQHF | TGTGCCATCAGTGAGTCGACAGGAAATAGCAATCAGCCCCAGCATTTT
NA | TRBJ1-2 | TRBV5-6 | once | CASSLGAARDYGYTF | TGTGCCAGCAGCTTGGGTGCAGCCCGCGACTATGGCTACACCTTC
TRBD1 | TRBJ2-2 | TRBV6-5 | NA | CASRTDRGNTGELFF | TGTGCCAGCAGAACGGACAGGGGGAACACCGGGGAGCTGTTTTTT
NA | TRBJ1-1 | TRBV18 | NA | CASSPGVTEAFF | TGTGCCAGCTCACCAGGGGTTACTGAAGCTTTCTTT
TRBD1 | TRBJ2-7 | TRBV4-2 | NA | CASSPGQGTYEQYF | TGTGCCAGCAGCCCCGGACAGGGAACCTACGAGCAGTACTTC
TRBD1 | TRBJ2-5 | TRBV5-6 | NA | CASSLAGGQGQETQYF | TGTGCCAGCAGCTTGGCCGGGGGACAGGGGCAAGAGACCCAGTACTTC
NA | TRBJ2-7 | TRBV5-1 | NA | CASSLLDSQSYEQYF | TGCGCCAGCAGCTTGCTGGACAGCCAGTCCTACGAGCAGTACTTC
NA | TRBJ2-7 | TRBV29-1 | NA | CSVGVNGAYEQYF | TGCAGCGTTGGAGTAAACGGTGCCTACGAGCAGTACTTC
TRBD1 | TRBJ2-7 | TRBV7-4 | NA | CASSPDRGLDEQYF | TGTGCCAGCAGCCCGGACAGGGGGCTTGACGAGCAGTACTTC
TRBD2 | TRBJ2-1 | TRBV4-3 | once | CASSQDGGGSYNEQFF | TGCGCCAGCAGCCAGGATGGGGGAGGGAGTTACAATGAGCAGTTCTTC
NA | TRBJ2-2 | TRBV7-7 | NA | CASSARDPGELFF | TGTGCCAGCAGCGCCAGGGACCCCGGGGAGCTGTTTTTT
NA | TRBJ2-7 | TRBV4-3 | NA | CASRGNRVEQYF | TGCGCCAGCAGGGGGAACAGGGTCGAGCAGTACTTC
TRBD2 | TRBJ2-3 | TRBV25-1 | NA | CASSEFGLAGTDTQYF | TGTGCCAGCAGTGAATTTGGGCTAGCGGGCACAGATACGCAGTATTTT
TRBD1 | TRBJ1-4 | TRBV7-8 | NA | CASSARTGFNEKLFF | TGTGCCAGCAGCGCGAGGACAGGATTCAATGAAAAACTGTTTTTT
TRBD2 | TRBJ2-5 | TRBV30 | NA | CACVTGTSGGIQETQYF | TGTGCCTGCGTTACCGGGACTAGCGGGGGAATCCAAGAGACCCAGTACTTC
NA | TRBJ2-7 | TRBV2 | NA | CASAPSDRAWEEQYF | TGTGCCAGCGCCCCGAGTGACAGAGCTTGGGAAGAGCAGTACTTC
NA | TRBJ1-5 | TRBV7-2 | NA | CASSTHRTVGGQPQHF | TGTGCCAGCAGCACTCACCGGACGGTGGGGGGCCAGCCCCAGCATTTT
NA | TRBJ2-7 | TRBV11-2 | NA | CASSLFGGGTYEQYF | TGTGCCAGCAGCTTATTCGGTGGGGGGACCTACGAGCAGTACTTC
NA | TRBJ1-2 | TRBV7-2 | NA | CASSFSRGRGYGYTF | TGTGCCAGCAGCTTCAGCAGGGGCCGGGGCTATGGCTACACCTTC
NA | TRBJ2-3 | TRBV7-6 | NA | CASSLPPGRTDTQYF | TGTGCCAGCAGCCTCCCACCGGGGCGCACAGATACGCAGTATTTT
TRBD2 | TRBJ2-1 | TRBV19 | NA | CASSILGREVNEQFF | TGTGCCAGTAGTATTCTGGGCCGGGAGGTTAATGAGCAGTTCTTC
NA | TRBJ2-7 | TRBV5-1 | NA | CASSLGSGGYEQYF | TGCGCCAGCAGCTTGGGTTCTGGCGGCTACGAGCAGTACTTC
NA | TRBJ2-3 | TRBV6-5 | NA | CASSYTGYRGDTQYF | TGTGCCAGCAGTTACACAGGGTATAGAGGAGATACGCAGTATTTT
NA | TRBJ1-6 | TRBV9 | NA | CASSVGADNSPLHF | TGTGCCAGCAGCGTAGGGGCAGATAATTCACCCCTCCACTTT
TRBD2 | TRBJ2-4 | TRBV28 | NA | CASSRGTSLAKNIQYF | TGTGCCAGCAGTCGCGGGACTAGCTTAGCCAAAAACATTCAGTACTTC
NA | TRBJ1-1 | TRBV29-1 | NA | CSVDAGMNTEAFF | TGCAGCGTTGATGCAGGGATGAACACTGAAGCTTTCTTT
NA | TRBJ2-2 | TRBV4-3 | NA | CASSHDNTDGTGELFF | TGCGCCAGCAGCCATGATAACACCGATGGGACCGGGGAGCTGTTTTTT
TRBD1 | TRBJ2-6 | TRBV7-3 | NA | CASSLRALLAGGASGANVLTF | TGTGCCAGCAGCTTACGAGCCCTTCTGGCAGGGGGCGCGTCAGGGGCCAACGTCCTGACTTTC
NA | TRBJ1-2 | TRBV12-5 | once | CASGLHGRVYYGYTF | TGTGCTAGTGGTTTGCACGGGAGGGTCTACTATGGCTACACCTTC
TRBD2 | TRBJ2-5 | TRBV19 | NA | CASSTRTSGGDQETQYF | TGTGCCAGTAGTACCAGGACTAGCGGGGGGGACCAAGAGACCCAGTACTTC
TRBD2 | TRBJ2-2 | TRBV30 | NA | CAWSEERERLLGELFF | TGTGCCTGGAGTGAGGAGCGGGAGAGGCTACTCGGGGAGCTGTTTTTT
NA | TRBJ2-7 | TRBV19 | NA | CASSGGPYEQYF | TGTGCCAGTAGTGGAGGGCCCTACGAGCAGTACTTC
NA | TRBJ2-3 | TRBV19 | NA | CASSISGTDTQYF | TGTGCCAGTAGTATTAGCGGCACAGATACGCAGTATTTT
NA | TRBJ2-5 | TRBV7-9 | NA | CASSPKAESQETQYF | TGTGCCAGCAGCCCCAAGGCGGAGTCCCAAGAGACCCAGTACTTC
NA | TRBJ2-2 | TRBV27 | NA | CASRPGGGLSGELFF | TGTGCCAGCAGACCAGGAGGGGGCTTGTCCGGGGAGCTGTTTTTT